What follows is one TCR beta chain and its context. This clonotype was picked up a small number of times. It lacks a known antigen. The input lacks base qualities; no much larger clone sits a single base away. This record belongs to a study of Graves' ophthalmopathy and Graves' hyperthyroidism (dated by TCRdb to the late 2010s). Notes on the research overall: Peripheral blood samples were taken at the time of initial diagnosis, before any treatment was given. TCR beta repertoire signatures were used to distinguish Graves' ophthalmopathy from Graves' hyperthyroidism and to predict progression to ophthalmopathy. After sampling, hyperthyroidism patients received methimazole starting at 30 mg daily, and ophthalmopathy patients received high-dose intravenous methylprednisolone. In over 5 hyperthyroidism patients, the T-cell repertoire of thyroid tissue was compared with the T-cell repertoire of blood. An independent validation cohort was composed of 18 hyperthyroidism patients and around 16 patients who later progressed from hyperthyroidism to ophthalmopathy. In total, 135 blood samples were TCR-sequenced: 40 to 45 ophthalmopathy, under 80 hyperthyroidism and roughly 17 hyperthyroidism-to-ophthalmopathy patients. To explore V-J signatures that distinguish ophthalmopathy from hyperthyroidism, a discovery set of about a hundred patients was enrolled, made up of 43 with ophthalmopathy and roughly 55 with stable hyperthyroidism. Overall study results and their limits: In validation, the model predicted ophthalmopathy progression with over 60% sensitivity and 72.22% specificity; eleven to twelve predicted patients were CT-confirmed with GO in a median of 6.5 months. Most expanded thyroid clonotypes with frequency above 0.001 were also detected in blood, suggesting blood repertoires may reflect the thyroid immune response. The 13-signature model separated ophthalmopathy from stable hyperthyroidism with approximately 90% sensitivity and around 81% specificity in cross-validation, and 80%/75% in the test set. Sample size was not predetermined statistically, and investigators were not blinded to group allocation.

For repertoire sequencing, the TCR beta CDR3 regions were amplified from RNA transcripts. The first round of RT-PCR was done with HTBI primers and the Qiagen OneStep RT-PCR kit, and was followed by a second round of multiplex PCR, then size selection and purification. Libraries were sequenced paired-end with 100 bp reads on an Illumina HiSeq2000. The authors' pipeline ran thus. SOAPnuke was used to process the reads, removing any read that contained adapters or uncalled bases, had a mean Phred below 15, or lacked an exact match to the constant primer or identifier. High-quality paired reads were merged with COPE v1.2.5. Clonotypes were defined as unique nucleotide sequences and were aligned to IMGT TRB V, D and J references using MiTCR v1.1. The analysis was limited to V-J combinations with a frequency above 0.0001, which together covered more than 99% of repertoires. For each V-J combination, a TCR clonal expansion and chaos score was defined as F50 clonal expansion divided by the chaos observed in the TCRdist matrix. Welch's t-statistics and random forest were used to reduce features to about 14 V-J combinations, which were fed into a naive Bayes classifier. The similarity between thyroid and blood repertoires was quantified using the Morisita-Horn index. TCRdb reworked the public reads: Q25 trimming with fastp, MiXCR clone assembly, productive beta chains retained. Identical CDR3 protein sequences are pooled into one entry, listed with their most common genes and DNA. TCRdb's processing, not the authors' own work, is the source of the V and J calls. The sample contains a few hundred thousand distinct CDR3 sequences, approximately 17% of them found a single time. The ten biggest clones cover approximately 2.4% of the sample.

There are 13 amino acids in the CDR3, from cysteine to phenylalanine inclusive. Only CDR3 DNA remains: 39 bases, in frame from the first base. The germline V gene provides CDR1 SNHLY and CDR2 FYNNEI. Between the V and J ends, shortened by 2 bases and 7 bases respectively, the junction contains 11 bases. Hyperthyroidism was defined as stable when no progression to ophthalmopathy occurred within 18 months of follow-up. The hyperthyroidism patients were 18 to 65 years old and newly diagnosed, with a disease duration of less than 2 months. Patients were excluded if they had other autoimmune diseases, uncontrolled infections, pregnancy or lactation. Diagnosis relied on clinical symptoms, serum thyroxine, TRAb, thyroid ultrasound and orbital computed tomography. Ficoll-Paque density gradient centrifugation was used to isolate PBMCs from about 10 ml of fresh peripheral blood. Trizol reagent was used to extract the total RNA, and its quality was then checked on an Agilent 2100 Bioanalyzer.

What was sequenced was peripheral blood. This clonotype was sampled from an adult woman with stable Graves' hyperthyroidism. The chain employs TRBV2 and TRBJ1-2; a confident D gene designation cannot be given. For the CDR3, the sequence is CASSELGVGGYTF. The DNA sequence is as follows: TGTGCCAGCAGTGAACTCGGGGTCGGTGGCTACACCTTC.